This passage covers 27 T cell receptor beta chains from one sample sequenced in a study of cytomegalovirus exposure and HLA in healthy donors. The primer mix had 60 Vbeta and 13 Jbeta primers. Only in-frame clones appear in the TCRdb table, and some are missing; sequencing was by immunoSEQ multiplex PCR. Of 45,000 to 75,000 clones listed, around three quarters were seen once; the top ten hold roughly 21%. Sequenced input: PBMCs. All receptors derive from a woman aged 55-75 years in good health and CMV-seropositive.

The rearrangement uses TRBV5-1 and TRBJ2-7, with 9 bases aligning to TRBD1. Germline V lookup: CDR1 SGHRS, CDR2 YFSETQ. Trimming removed 5 bases from V and 4 bases from J; junction bases left unmatched: 10. This CDR3 region has 15 residues. The CDR3 sequence: CASRERTGVGYEQYF. For the CDR3, the DNA is TGCGCCAGCAGGGAACGGACAGGGGTGGGTTACGAGCAGTACTTC.

The V and J genes are TRBV5-1 and TRBJ2-5, with D possibly TRBD2 on 5 matching bases. Trimming removed 6 bases at V and 5 bases at J, with 14 bases between. Germline V gene lookup returns CDR1 SGHRS and CDR2 YFSETQ. The CDR3 sequence is 13 residues long. The CDR3 spells CASTWELGETQYF. CDR3 coding DNA: TGCGCCAGCACCTGGGAGTTAGGGGAGACCCAGTACTTC.

The rearrangement links TRBV5-5 to TRBJ2-7, with 7 nucleotides matching TRBD1. The CDR3 has 17 residues. Germline values: CDR1 SGHKS, CDR2 YYEKEE (reference sequence). The V segment lost 4 bases and the J segment 7 bases; nucleotides outside the gene matches: 20. CDR3 loop: CASSPTGSWGTRGEQYF. The CDR3 nucleotides read TGTGCCAGCAGCCCGACAGGGAGTTGGGGCACACGCGGGGAGCAGTACTTC.

The V gene is TRBV7-2, the J gene TRBJ1-1, with TRBD1 matching over 8 bases. The CDR3 covers 13 residues. Germline V gene data show CDR1 as SGHTA and CDR2 as FQGNSA. J gave up 8 bases and V 0 bases, and 2 bases lay outside the gene matches. The CDR3 loop is CASSLAQGAEAFF. CDR3 sequence (DNA): TGTGCCAGCAGCTTAGCGCAGGGGGCGGAAGCTTTCTTT.

This clone came up a few times. The chain recombines TRBV6-6 with TRBJ1-1; D perhaps matches TRBD1 (5 bases). V lost 7 bases to trimming and J lost 5 bases, with 17 bases between them. The CDR3 is 14 amino acids. CDR1 is MNHNY, CDR2 SVGAGI, per germline (reference sequence). CDR3 sequence reads: CASIPLGGGTEAFF. DNA for the CDR3: TGTGCCAGCATTCCCCTTGGGGGGGGGACTGAAGCTTTCTTT.

The V and J genes are TRBV14 and TRBJ2-1; TRBD2 matches at 11 bases. Germline loops: CDR1 SGHDN, CDR2 FVKESK. Trimming removed 4 bases from V and 12 bases from J; junction bases left unmatched: 17. CDR3 size: 17 residues. The CDR3 sequence is CASSLLLAGGQLGGQFF. CDR3 bases: TGTGCCAGCAGCCTCCTGTTAGCGGGGGGGCAACTCGGGGGGCAGTTCTTC.

This rearrangement joins TRBV5-6 to TRBJ1-3; TRBD1 might be the D (6 bases). Trimming left V 2 bases short and J 2 bases short, with 14 bases between. CDR3 length: 16 residues. From germline, CDR1 is SGHDT and CDR2 YYEEEE. The CDR3 region has the DNA TGTGCCAGCAGCTTTGGGGAGGGGGATGCTGGAAACACCATATATTTT. Protein product: CASSFGEGDAGNTIYF.

The V gene is TRBV7-2, the J gene TRBJ1-3, with 7 bases lining up with TRBD1. J gave up 4 bases and V 4 bases, and 10 bases lay outside the gene matches. Per the germline V gene, CDR1 is SGHTA and CDR2 is FQGNSA. The CDR3 is made up of 16 amino acids. The CDR3, as DNA: TGTGCCAGCAGCTCCCTGGGACAGAGTATCGGAAACACCATATATTTT. The encoded protein is CASSSLGQSIGNTIYF.

The chain recombines TRBV28 with TRBJ2-7; TRBD2 aligns across 7 bases. The CDR3 sequence is 13 residues long. Germline V lookup: CDR1 MDHEN, CDR2 SYDVKM. Trimming took 4 bases from V and 6 from J; bases not matched to a gene: 6. The CDR3 spells CASSWGGTCEQYF. CDR3 nucleotides: TGTGCCAGCAGTTGGGGGGGAACCTGCGAGCAGTACTTC.

This clone was detected only a few times. The chain links TRBV5-6 to TRBJ1-4, with D uncertain. Germline V gene lookup returns CDR1 SGHDT and CDR2 YYEEEE. This CDR3 has 16 residues. The ends were cut back, 0 bases at V and 3 bases at J, with 12 bases in the middle. CDR3 nucleotides: TGTGCCAGCAGCTTGGAAGGAGCTTGGGCTAATGAAAAACTGTTTTTT. It encodes CASSLEGAWANEKLFF.

The chain recombines TRBV28 with TRBJ2-7; TRBD1 agrees at 9 bases. Germline trimming cut 2 bases from V and 4 bases from J; bases unmatched to any gene: 9. This CDR3 region has 16 residues. Germline CDR1 MDHEN, CDR2 SYDVKM. The CDR3 is CASSLNIGTGTYEQYF. CDR3 bases: TGTGCCAGCAGTTTAAATATAGGGACAGGGACGTACGAGCAGTACTTC.

This sequence joins TRBV30 and TRBJ2-2, with 8 bases fitting TRBD1. Trimming took 5 bases from V and 7 from J; bases not matched to a gene: 3. The germline gives CDR1 GTSNPN, CDR2 SVGIG (reference sequence). CDR3 length: 12 amino acids. CDR3 sequence: CAWRQGNGELFF. The CDR3 nucleotides are TGTGCCTGGCGACAGGGGAACGGGGAGCTGTTTTTT.

This clone turned up a few times. V gene TRBV28 combines with J gene TRBJ2-7; D perhaps matches TRBD1 (6 bases). This CDR3 has 12 amino acids. V lost 6 bases and J 3 bases, leaving 9 bases between the germline ends. Germline V gene lookup returns CDR1 MDHEN and CDR2 SYDVKM. The CDR3 region is CASSSGVYEQYF. The CDR3 DNA is TGTGCCAGCAGCTCAGGGGTCTACGAGCAGTACTTC.

The V and J genes are TRBV11-2 and TRBJ1-2; D gene unclear. The CDR3 has 14 residues. V dropped 6 bases and J dropped 0 bases, with 11 bases sitting between them. CDR1 is SGHAT, CDR2 FQNNGV, per germline. As DNA, the CDR3 is TGTGCCAGCAGTCCTTCAATAGCTAACTATGGCTACACCTTC. Its translation is CASSPSIANYGYTF.

The chain combines TRBV5-4 with TRBJ2-1, with 10 nucleotides matching TRBD2. V shed 2 bases and J 7 bases; nucleotides not matched to a gene: 6. The CDR3 runs 15 residues. Germline CDR1 SGHNT, CDR2 YYREEE (reference sequence). The CDR3 DNA sequence: TGTGCCAGCAGCTTTGGAGCGGGGGGGTGGAATGAGCAGTTCTTC. It specifies CASSFGAGGWNEQFF.

The chain combines TRBV14 with TRBJ1-1; tentatively, D is TRBD1 (6 bases). V gave up 1 base and J gave up 2 bases, with 14 bases separating them. Germline V gives CDR1 SGHDN, CDR2 FVKESK. CDR3 length: 16 amino acids. DNA for the CDR3: TGTGCCAGCAGCCAAGGTCTCGGGACAATTAACACTGAAGCTTTCTTT. It yields the protein CASSQGLGTINTEAFF. The full variable domain, in which reference TRBV14 and TRBJ1-1 provide the parts outside the CDR3, is EAGVTQFPSHSVIEKGQTVTLRCDPISGHDNLYWYRRVMGKEIKFLLHFVKESKQDESGMPNNRFLAERTGGTYSTLKVQPAELEDSGVYFCASSQGLGTINTEAFFGQGTRLTVV.

The rearrangement joins TRBV5-6 to TRBJ1-2; TRBD1 might be the D (6 bases). Germline CDR1 and CDR2: SGHDT and YYEEEE. The CDR3 sequence is 14 residues long. The V and J ends lost 0 bases and 7 bases respectively, with 13 bases between them. CDR3: CASSLARGLGGYTF. The CDR3 DNA is TGTGCCAGCAGCTTGGCCAGGGGTCTGGGTGGCTACACCTTC.

This chain joins TRBV30 and TRBJ2-7; a weak D match, TRBD2 (5 bases). CDR3 size: 12 residues. Germline CDR1 is GTSNPN and CDR2 is SVGIG (reference sequence). Trimming left V 8 bases short and J 2 bases short, with 13 bases between. CDR3 region: CAGRLITYEQYF. The CDR3 DNA sequence: TGTGCCGGTAGACTAATAACCTACGAGCAGTACTTC.

The rearrangement joins TRBV19 to TRBJ1-6, with D hard to call. The germline V gene has CDR1 LNHDA and CDR2 SQIVND (reference sequence). The CDR3 covers 16 residues. Trimming removed 3 bases from V and 0 bases from J, with 9 bases in between. CDR3 residues: CASSMLYSSYNSPLHF. The CDR3 DNA is TGTGCCAGTAGTATGTTATACAGCTCCTATAATTCACCCCTCCACTTT.

This clone showed up just a few times. V and J are TRBV9 and TRBJ1-3; no clear D. This CDR3 is 15 amino acids long. With 4 bases removed from V and 0 bases from J, the gap between germline ends came to 11 bases. The germline gives CDR1 SGDLS, CDR2 YYNGEE. CDR3 in amino acids: CASSKGGSSGNTIYF. The CDR3 nucleotides are TGTGCCAGCAGCAAAGGAGGATCCTCTGGAAACACCATATATTTT. Full variable domain (outside the CDR3, taken from reference TRBV9 and TRBJ1-3): DSGVTQTPKHLITATGQRVTLRCSPRSGDLSVYWYQQSLDQGLQFLIQYYNGEERAKGNILERFSAQQFPDLHSELNLSSLELGDSALYFCASSKGGSSGNTIYFGEGSWLTVV.

On this clone itself: A single base is all that separates this from a far larger clone, so a read error is likely. The chain links TRBV7-2 to TRBJ2-2, with 8 bases identical to TRBD2. The CDR3 contains 15 residues. The J segment lost 4 bases and the V segment lost 7 bases, leaving 8 bases of the junction unmatched. Germline V gene sequence: CDR1 SGHTA, CDR2 FQGNSA. CDR3 nucleotide sequence: TGTACCAGCAAAACTGAACGGGGGGGCACCGGGGAGCTGTTTTTT. Protein: CTSKTERGGTGELFF.

This clone showed up just a few times. This sequence joins TRBV29-1 and TRBJ2-1; 11 bases are shared with TRBD1. The junction had 13 bases not matched to a gene; V was cut back by 3 bases and J by 6 bases. CDR1 SQVTM and CDR2 ANQGSEA come from the germline V gene. CDR3 size: 17 residues. The CDR3: CSVEGQGVFYEFNEQFF. CDR3 DNA sequence: TGCAGCGTTGAGGGACAGGGGGTTTTTTACGAGTTCAATGAGCAGTTCTTC.

The chain employs TRBV14 and TRBJ2-3; TRBD2 might be the D (6 bases). Germline loops: CDR1 SGHDN, CDR2 FVKESK. With 2 bases removed from V and 1 base from J, the gap between germline ends came to 13 bases. The CDR3 extends over 16 amino acids. CDR3 in amino acids: CASSQRRGYGTDTQYF. The CDR3 DNA reads TGTGCCAGCAGCCAAAGACGGGGGTATGGCACAGATACGCAGTATTTT. The whole variable domain, remainder taken from reference TRBV14 and TRBJ2-3, is EAGVTQFPSHSVIEKGQTVTLRCDPISGHDNLYWYRRVMGKEIKFLLHFVKESKQDESGMPNNRFLAERTGGTYSTLKVQPAELEDSGVYFCASSQRRGYGTDTQYFGPGTRLTVL.

The J gene is TRBJ2-5, the V gene TRBV7-3; D may be TRBD2 (6 bases). V dropped 5 bases and J dropped 7 bases, with 23 bases sitting between them. The CDR3 consists of 16 residues. Germline V gene data show CDR1 as SGHTA and CDR2 as FQGTGA. The DNA for the CDR3 is TGTGCCAGCAGCCTCGCCGTCGGGGAGCCGGGGGTGACCCAGTACTTC. It is translated as CASSLAVGEPGVTQYF.

This clone was counted between two and nine times. The chain couples TRBV4-3 to TRBJ1-6; possible D gene TRBD1, 6 bases. The CDR3 sequence is 16 residues long. V gave up 0 bases and J gave up 7 bases, with 13 bases separating them. Germline V lookup: CDR1 LGHNA, CDR2 YSLEER. The DNA of the CDR3 is TGCGCCAGCAGCCAAGATTGGGGACACTTAAATTCACCCCTCCACTTT. As protein: CASSQDWGHLNSPLHF.

The chain couples TRBV6-1 to TRBJ1-2, with 8 bases matching TRBD1. Germline assignment: CDR1 MNHNS and CDR2 SASEGT. Germline trimming cut 6 bases from V and 7 bases from J; bases unmatched to any gene: 7. This CDR3 has 13 amino acids. CDR3 nucleotides: TGTGCCAGCAGCCACCAGGGGGCGGGTGGCTACACCTTC. Protein sequence: CASSHQGAGGYTF.

By proportion, this clone is medium-sized. The chain links TRBV6-5 to TRBJ1-1; 7 bases align to TRBD1. This CDR3 is built from 14 residues. With 5 bases clipped from V and 6 bases from J, the junction kept 9 bases outside the gene matches. CDR1 is MNHEY and CDR2 is SVGAGI in the germline V gene. The CDR3 sequence is CASSLAGQGAEAFF. As DNA, the CDR3 is TGTGCCAGCAGTCTCGCGGGCCAGGGGGCTGAAGCTTTCTTT.